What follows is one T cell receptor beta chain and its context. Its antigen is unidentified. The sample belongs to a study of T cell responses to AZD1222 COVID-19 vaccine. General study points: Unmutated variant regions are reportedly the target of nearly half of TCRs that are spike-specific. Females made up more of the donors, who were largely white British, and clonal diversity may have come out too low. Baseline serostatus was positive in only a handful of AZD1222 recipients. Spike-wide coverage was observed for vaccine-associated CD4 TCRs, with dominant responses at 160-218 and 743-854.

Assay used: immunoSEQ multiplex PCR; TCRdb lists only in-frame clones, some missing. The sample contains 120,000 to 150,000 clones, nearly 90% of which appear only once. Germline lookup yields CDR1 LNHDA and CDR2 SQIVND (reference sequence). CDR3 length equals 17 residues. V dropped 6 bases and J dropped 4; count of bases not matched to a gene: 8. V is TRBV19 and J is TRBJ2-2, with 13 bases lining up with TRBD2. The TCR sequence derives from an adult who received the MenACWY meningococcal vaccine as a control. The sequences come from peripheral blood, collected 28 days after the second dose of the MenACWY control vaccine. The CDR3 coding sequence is TGTGCCAGTAGCCAGGGACTAGCGGGGACGGGCACCGGGGAGCTGTTTTTT. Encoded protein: CASSQGLAGTGTGELFF.